A selection of T cell receptor beta chains follows, all from one sample in a study of Graves' ophthalmopathy and Graves' hyperthyroidism. TCRdb reprocessed the multiplex PCR reads with MiXCR, giving one entry per CDR3 protein. The table records roughly 160,000 distinct CDR3 sequences, about 40% of them present only once. Sequences were obtained from peripheral blood. The receptor source for this set is a woman aged 40-49 years with Graves' ophthalmopathy. CDR3s include the opening cysteine and the closing phenylalanine or tryptophan. A D gene is named only where the DNA matches it firmly. The size field is filled for only some rows; it gives once, few, many or a size class.

d_gene,len,v_gene,abundance,j_gene,CDR3aa,CDR3nt
NA,13,TRBV11-2,many,TRBJ2-4,CASSLDLTNIQYF,TGTGCCAGCAGCTTAGACCTCACTAACATTCAGTACTTC
NA,15,TRBV7-2,NA,TRBJ2-7,CASSLGGVRGREQYF,TGTGCCAGCAGCTTAGGGGGAGTTCGGGGTAGAGAGCAGTACTTC
TRBD1,14,TRBV5-1,many,TRBJ1-5,CASRPDRETQPQHF,TGCGCCAGCAGACCCGACAGGGAGACTCAGCCCCAGCATTTT
NA,11,TRBV29-1,many,TRBJ1-3,CSVVSGNTIYF,TGCAGCGTTGTATCTGGAAACACCATATATTTT
TRBD1,17,TRBV7-3,many,TRBJ2-2,CASSLNPGTGNTGELFF,TGTGCCAGCAGCTTAAATCCCGGGACAGGGAACACCGGGGAGCTGTTTTTT
NA,15,TRBV6-2/TRBV6-3,NA,TRBJ1-1,CASSYNRFMNTEAFF,TGTGCCAGCAGTTACAATCGGTTCATGAACACTGAAGCTTTCTTT
NA,15,TRBV7-2,many,TRBJ2-7,CASSPGAGRINEQYF,TGTGCCAGCAGCCCTGGGGCAGGGCGGATCAACGAGCAGTACTTC
TRBD1,15,TRBV7-2,NA,TRBJ2-7,CASSDPGTGAHEQYF,TGTGCCAGCAGTGACCCCGGGACAGGGGCCCACGAGCAGTACTTC
NA,14,TRBV14,NA,TRBJ1-6,CASSLPGANSPLHF,TGTGCCAGCAGTCTACCGGGAGCGAATTCACCCCTCCACTTT
NA,14,TRBV27,NA,TRBJ1-1,CASSQRGWGTEAFF,TGTGCCAGCAGTCAAAGGGGGTGGGGCACTGAAGCTTTCTTT
TRBD1,16,TRBV5-1,many,TRBJ1-1,CASSLVSAGGNTEAFF,TGCGCCAGCAGCTTGGTCTCGGCAGGGGGGAACACTGAAGCTTTCTTT
NA,15,TRBV4-2,NA,TRBJ1-1,CASSQDRKMNTEAFF,TGTGCCAGCAGCCAAGACAGGAAGATGAACACTGAAGCTTTCTTT
NA,17,TRBV7-8,many,TRBJ1-2,CASSARTIEKRNYGYTF,TGTGCCAGCAGCGCCCGGACAATAGAGAAGAGGAACTATGGCTACACCTTC
NA,14,TRBV6-5,NA,TRBJ2-5,CASSYSQGIETQYF,TGTGCCAGCAGTTACTCGCAGGGGATAGAGACCCAGTACTTC